The 32 T cell receptor beta chains below were found in one sample sequenced in a study of blood T cells in healthy people across ages. PCR was performed a second time for about 7 to 11 cycles using a sample-barcoded 5' primer and a J-beta primer mix. Each CDR3 protein is one row after TCRdb ran MiXCR on the 5' RACE reads. The top ten hold approximately 11% of the sample, which has about 1.6 million distinct CDR3 sequences, almost 35% seen once. Source material: blood. The receptors were sampled from a young woman in good health.

CDR3 DNA sequence: TGTGCCAGCAGAATTACTAGCGGAGAAACAGATACGCAGTATTTT. This encodes CASRITSGETDTQYF. The chain is built from TRBV12-3 or TRBV12-4 and TRBJ2-3; 8 positions agree with TRBD2. V was clipped by 6 bases and J by 3 bases; unmatched bases: 8. This CDR3 is built from 15 residues.

The table lists this clonotype with a few counts. This rearrangement joins TRBV11-2 to TRBJ2-1; the match to TRBD2 covers 9 bases. The CDR3 is made up of 15 amino acids. CDR1 is SGHAT and CDR2 is FQNNGV in the germline V gene. Germline trimming cut 3 bases from V and 5 bases from J; bases unmatched to any gene: 5. CDR3 in DNA: TGTGCCAGCAGCTTGCTAGCGGGGACCGACAATGAGCAGTTCTTC. This encodes CASSLLAGTDNEQFF.

The chain joins TRBV4-1 to TRBJ2-3, with 9 bases that match TRBD2. The germline V gene has CDR1 MGHRA and CDR2 YSYEKL. V lost 1 base to trimming and J lost 1 base; unmatched junction nucleotides: 3. The CDR3 sequence is 16 residues long. The CDR3 nucleotides are TGCGCCAGCAGCCAAGTCCGCGGGGGGGGCACAGATACGCAGTATTTT. This translates into CASSQVRGGGTDTQYF.

Turning to this clonotype: The conserved closing phenylalanine or tryptophan is absent in this CDR3, likely reflecting a read error. This chain connects TRBV27 to TRBJ1-5; 8 bases map to TRBD1. J lost 2 bases, V lost 4 bases, and 7 bases had no gene match. The CDR3 consists of 16 residues. In germline, CDR1 is MNHEY, CDR2 SMNVEV (reference sequence). The CDR3 region has the DNA TGTGCCAGCAGTTCAAACCAGGGGGCACGCAATCAGCCCCAGCATTTG. Protein: CASSSNQGARNQPQHL.

This clonotype was recorded a few times. This chain links TRBV20-1 with TRBJ2-5; the match to TRBD2 covers 13 bases. V dropped 4 bases and J dropped 5; count of bases not matched to a gene: 1. This CDR3 region has 13 residues. Germline V lookup: CDR1 DFQATT, CDR2 SNEGSKA (reference sequence). CDR3 sequence: CSATTSGGETQYF. In DNA form, the CDR3 reads TGCAGTGCTACGACTAGCGGGGGGGAGACCCAGTACTTC.

This clonotype is a singleton in its sample. A much larger clone is a single base away; this may be a read error. V gene TRBV29-1 combines with J gene TRBJ2-5, with D tentatively TRBD1 or TRBD2 (5 bases each). The J call may be wrong; the DNA end is better matched by TRBJ2-1. The germline gives CDR1 SQVTM, CDR2 ANQGSEA. This CDR3 region has 12 residues. CDR3 DNA: TGCAGCGTTGAAACGGGGACGGAGACCCAGTTCTTC. It codes for CSVETGTETQFF.

This clonotype was detected only once. The chain combines TRBV21-1 with TRBJ2-7; TRBD1 reflects the table's D call only, with no check against the DNA. TRBV21-1 is a known pseudogene. The CDR3 has 14 residues. DNA for the CDR3: TGTGCCAGCAGGACGGGACAGGGTTTCTACGAGCAGTACTTC. Translation gives CASRTGQGFYEQYF.

This chain connects TRBV20-1 to TRBJ2-7; D gene unclear. Trimming cost V 0 bases and J 2 bases, with 17 bases left between them. The CDR3 consists of 16 residues. The germline V gene has CDR1 DFQATT and CDR2 SNEGSKA (reference sequence). In DNA form, the CDR3 reads TGCAGTGCTAGAGATCCATTTGGTCGTACCGCCTACGAGCAGTACTTC. Its protein is CSARDPFGRTAYEQYF.

This clonotype was observed a handful of times. CDR3 loop: CASSGVPPGSDTQYF. CDR3 DNA: TGTGCCAGCAGCGGGGTACCCCCAGGTTCAGATACGCAGTATTTT. The J gene is TRBJ2-3, the V gene TRBV9, with unresolved D. The germline V gene has CDR1 SGDLS and CDR2 YYNGEE. CDR3 length: 15 amino acids. V was shortened by 3 bases and J by 4 bases, with 15 bases between the two germline ends.

The chain has TRBV5-1 and TRBJ1-5; 10 positions match TRBD1. V gave up 4 bases and J gave up 6 bases; unmatched junction bases: 7. CDR3 length: 15 amino acids. The germline CDR1 and CDR2 sequences are SGHRS and YFSETQ. CDR3 protein: CASSVDRGVGQPQHF. The CDR3 nucleotides are TGCGCCAGCAGCGTGGACAGGGGGGTCGGTCAGCCCCAGCATTTT.

This clonotype showed up many times. This rearrangement joins TRBV12-3 or TRBV12-4 to TRBJ2-3; D is ambiguous. The CDR3 is 11 amino acids. The V end lost 6 bases, the J end lost 1 base, and 2 bases lay between the germline ends. The CDR3 reads CASRRTDTQYF. Written as DNA, the CDR3 is TGTGCCAGCAGACGCACAGATACGCAGTATTTT.

The chain uses TRBV7-9 and TRBJ2-4, with D possibly matching TRBD2 (5 bases). Germline-derived CDR1 and CDR2 are SEHNR and FQNEAQ (reference sequence). Between the trimmed V and J ends, which lost 5 bases and 9 bases, there was a span of 11 bases. This CDR3 has 12 amino acids. The CDR3: CASSRESGIQYF. The CDR3 nucleotides are TGTGCCAGCAGCCGGGAATCCGGCATTCAGTACTTC.

The chain employs TRBV20-1 and TRBJ2-1, with 7 bases that match TRBD2. CDR3 size: 14 residues. Germline V gene data show CDR1 as DFQATT and CDR2 as SNEGSKA (reference sequence). After removal of 6 bases from V and 6 bases from J, the junction contained 11 bases not matched to a gene. In nucleotides, the CDR3 is TGCAGTGCCCTGGGACTACCCTCCGGCAATGAGCAGTTCTTC. Residues: CSALGLPSGNEQFF.

This clonotype was observed a few times. The rearrangement joins TRBV20-1 to TRBJ1-2; D is perhaps TRBD1 (6 bases). Germline V lookup: CDR1 DFQATT, CDR2 SNEGSKA (reference sequence). V gave up 0 bases and J gave up 7 bases, with 18 bases separating them. The CDR3 length is 15 residues. The CDR3 bases are TGCAGTGCTAGAGATCGTAAGGGGGATTTTGGTGGCTACACCTTC. It is translated as CSARDRKGDFGGYTF.

The CDR3 DNA reads TGCAGTGCTCTAAGCTTGGATCCCCTCCACTTT. The encoded protein is CSALSLDPLHF. The chain couples TRBV20-1 to TRBJ1-6; D uncertain. Germline CDR1 is DFQATT and CDR2 is SNEGSKA (reference sequence). V lost 5 bases and J 13 bases, leaving 12 bases between the germline ends. This CDR3 contains 11 residues.

This clonotype was observed a handful of times. The chain joins TRBV7-2 to TRBJ2-7; D is perhaps TRBD1 or TRBD2 (5 bases each). This CDR3 spans 13 amino acids. Germline V gene data show CDR1 as SGHTA and CDR2 as FQGNSA. With 5 bases removed from V and 9 bases from J, the gap between germline ends came to 17 bases. In DNA form, the CDR3 reads TGTGCCAGCAGCCCCCACGGGGCGGGTGCGCAGTACTTC. This encodes CASSPHGAGAQYF.

V and J are TRBV11-2 and TRBJ2-3, with D perhaps matching TRBD1 (5 bases). V lost 1 base and J 0 bases, leaving 14 bases between the germline ends. This CDR3 contains 17 residues. Per the germline V gene, CDR1 is SGHAT and CDR2 is FQNNGV. The CDR3 spells CASSLGRYRSSTDTQYF. Here the CDR3 DNA reads TGTGCCAGCAGCTTAGGAAGATACAGGAGCAGCACAGATACGCAGTATTTT.

This clonotype was counted at least ten times. The rearrangement joins TRBV20-1 to TRBJ2-5; weak D call: TRBD2 (5 bases). V lost 3 bases and J lost 5, with 7 bases in between. Germline CDR1 is DFQATT and CDR2 is SNEGSKA (reference sequence). The CDR3 covers 11 residues. Here the CDR3 DNA reads TGCAGTGCTAGCGGGATGGAGACCCAGTACTTC. Translated, it gives CSASGMETQYF.

This clonotype has just a few counts. V gene TRBV4-2 combines with J gene TRBJ2-1; 14 bases agree with TRBD2. Trimming took 5 bases from V and 5 from J; bases not matched to a gene: 5. Germline V gene data show CDR1 as LGHNA and CDR2 as YNFKEQ. CDR3 length: 16 amino acids. CDR3 in amino acids: CASSKGLAGGHNEQFF. The CDR3, as DNA: TGTGCCAGCAGCAAAGGACTAGCGGGAGGCCACAATGAGCAGTTCTTC.

The chain recombines TRBV10-3 with TRBJ2-5, with 10 bases that match TRBD2. CDR1 ENHRY and CDR2 SYGVKD come from the germline V gene. The J segment lost 2 bases and the V segment lost 3 bases, leaving 3 bases of the junction unmatched. The CDR3 has 15 amino acids. As DNA, the CDR3 is TGTGCCATCAGTGAAGCGGGGGGGGGTCAAGAGACCCAGTACTTC. This translates into CAISEAGGGQETQYF.

This clonotype has just one count. Being one base from a much bigger clone, this may be a read error. This chain uses TRBV11-1 with TRBJ2-3, with 8 bases lining up with TRBD2. Germline V gene lookup returns CDR1 SGHAT and CDR2 FQDESV (reference sequence). V lost 2 bases to trimming and J lost 3 bases; unmatched junction nucleotides: 22. The CDR3 consists of 21 residues. As DNA, the CDR3 is TGTGCCAGCAGCTTAACCATGGTAGGCGGGGGGACTTCTGAGAGGACAGATACGCAGTATTTT. Residues: CASSLTMVGGGTSERTDTQYF.

J is TRBJ1-5 and V is TRBV4-1; TRBD1 matches 10 bases. CDR1 MGHRA and CDR2 YSYEKL come from the germline V gene. The CDR3 is 16 residues long. With V trimmed by 2 bases and J by 6 bases, 7 bases remained unmatched. As DNA, the CDR3 is TGCGCCAGCAGCCAATCCGGGACAGGGGAGGGTCAGCCCCAGCATTTT. Protein: CASSQSGTGEGQPQHF.

The chain recombines TRBV24-1 with TRBJ1-2, with a tentative D call TRBD1 (5 bases). The CDR3 is made up of 14 amino acids. CDR1 and CDR2 (germline): KGHDR, SFDVKD. V lost 4 bases to trimming and J lost 9 bases, with 17 bases between them. The CDR3, as DNA: TGTGCCACCAGTGACCTTGTCCGGGGCAGGAGCTACACCTTC. This translates into CATSDLVRGRSYTF.

The chain employs TRBV29-1 and TRBJ2-5, with 7 bases matching TRBD1. J gave up 11 bases and V 7 bases, and 19 bases lay outside the gene matches. The CDR3 covers 14 residues. Germline V gene lookup returns CDR1 SQVTM and CDR2 ANQGSEA. The CDR3 nucleotides are TGCAGCGCCCAGCTAATAGAGACAGGGTATGAGCAGTACTTC. This sequence encodes CSAQLIETGYEQYF.

This clonotype occurred a few times. DNA of the CDR3: TGTGCCAGCAGTTACCCGGTAACCGGGGCAGGCATGAACACTGAAGCTTTCTTT. Protein sequence: CASSYPVTGAGMNTEAFF. The chain couples TRBV6-5 to TRBJ1-1; tentatively, D is TRBD1 (5 bases). CDR3 length: 18 amino acids. Germline V gives CDR1 MNHEY, CDR2 SVGAGI. Trimming removed 2 bases from V and 0 bases from J, with 19 bases in between.

The CDR3 sequence is CAISPGGATGYTF. The CDR3 DNA reads TGTGCCATCAGCCCAGGGGGGGCCACTGGCTACACCTTC. V gene TRBV10-3 combines with J gene TRBJ1-2; 7 nucleotides agree with TRBD1. Germline V CDR1 and CDR2: ENHRY, SYGVKD. The CDR3 is 13 residues long. With 6 bases clipped from V and 7 bases from J, the junction kept 8 bases outside the gene matches.

V and J are TRBV6-1 and TRBJ1-1; TRBD1 matches 7 bases. Germline loops: CDR1 MNHNS, CDR2 SASEGT. This CDR3 has 18 amino acids. J lost 1 base, V lost 8 bases, and 19 bases had no gene match. CDR3 bases: TGTGCCAGCTTTTGGCAGCCGACCTTGGACAGGTCGAACACTGAAGCTTTCTTT. Its protein product is CASFWQPTLDRSNTEAFF.

This clonotype was counted between two and nine times. The chain uses TRBV7-9 and TRBJ2-1, with D tentatively TRBD1 or TRBD2 (5 bases each). Germline values: CDR1 SEHNR, CDR2 FQNEAQ (reference sequence). The CDR3 is 14 residues long. V lost 1 base and J 8 bases, leaving 12 bases between the germline ends. Here the CDR3 reads CASSLGGSLDEQFF. DNA of the CDR3: TGTGCCAGCAGCTTAGGGGGGTCCCTTGATGAGCAGTTCTTC.

The gene calls are TRBV28 and TRBJ1-2; D is possibly TRBD1 (6 bases). This CDR3 has 16 amino acids. Trimming took 7 bases from V and 5 from J, leaving 23 bases between them. In germline, CDR1 is MDHEN, CDR2 SYDVKM. CDR3 nucleotide sequence: TGTGCCAGCATTACCAACAGGGCCGTGGGGAGGTATGGCTACACCTTC. Translation gives CASITNRAVGRYGYTF.

The V gene is TRBV6-6, the J gene TRBJ2-5; maybe TRBD2 (6 bases). The last part of the DNA fits TRBJ2-7 better; the J call may be wrong. The CDR3 loop spans 16 amino acids. Germline-derived CDR1 and CDR2 are MNHNY and SVGAGI (reference sequence). The CDR3 sequence: CASSYSMRTKAYEQYF. The CDR3 DNA sequence: TGTGCCAGCAGTTACTCGATGCGGACTAAAGCCTACGAGCAGTACTTC.

The V and J genes are TRBV3-1 and TRBJ2-7, with D maybe TRBD1 (5 bases). The CDR3 loop spans 13 amino acids. The ends were cut back, 3 bases at V and 6 bases at J, with 12 bases in the middle. The germline CDR1 and CDR2 sequences are LGHDT and YNNKEL (reference sequence). CDR3 region: CASSQGLLGEQYF. The CDR3 region has the DNA TGTGCCAGCAGCCAGGGGCTTCTGGGCGAGCAGTACTTC.

The V gene is TRBV20-1, the J gene TRBJ1-2; D perhaps matches TRBD1 (5 bases). Germline CDR1 and CDR2: DFQATT and SNEGSKA (reference sequence). V was shortened by 2 bases and J by 4 bases, with 11 bases between the two germline ends. This CDR3 comprises 13 residues. In nucleotides, the CDR3 is TGCAGTGCTAGACAGGGTTCGGGCTATGGCTACACCTTC. Its protein is CSARQGSGYGYTF.